This entry concerns a single T cell receptor beta chain. Its recognized antigen is unknown. A read error may explain this, as a much larger clone is one base away. The sample comes from a study of molecular identifiers for immune sequencing clone quantification listed by TCRdb under 2018. Regarding the research as a whole: In a replicate experiment, RNA from around 20,000 or 100,000 naive CD8 T cells was split into five aliquots, four of which were sequenced. This methods study benchmarked molecular-identifier clustering-based TCR repertoire sequencing (MIDCIRS) and TCR RNA copy counting, using CD8 T cells to do so. On the study overall, not on this receptor specifically: Modeling indicated 2.5 to 3 TCR RNA copies recovered per cell, compared with around 10 by digital PCR, which implies a capture efficiency of approximately 30%. Spiked-in Jurkat TCR RNA (about ten copies' worth), which is not part of the donor repertoire, was contained in the naive libraries. Highly expanded clone sizes could be underestimated if identical TCR molecules share a barcode. In CMV-specific effector cells, over 97% of molecules were held by clones above 20 RNA copies, whereas under 1% of molecules were held by such clones in naive cells. Even against a background of 750,000 to 1,000,000 naive CD8 T cells, spiked-in Jurkat TCR RNA amounting to a single cell's worth was reported to be detectable. Without barcode sub-clustering, chimeric consensus sequences inflated TCR diversity; chimeras reached as high as 47%.

The CDR3 spans 18 residues, from the cysteine through the phenylalanine. Only the CDR3 portion is preserved as DNA: 54 bases, with reading frame beginning at the first base. From a lookup of the germline V gene (reference sequence), CDR1 and CDR2 are SEHNR and FQNEAQ. Libraries were constructed by PCR. Sequencing relied on an Illumina HiSeq 4000. Preparation of bulk TCR libraries followed a previously described approach, with the TCR primers listed in Table S5. Purification of total RNA was performed with the Qiagen AllPrep DNA/RNA kit. Before analysis, reads from multiple sequencing runs of one library were combined. In the source study's methods: Reads were retained only if the reads had an exact TCR constant sequence, and the retained reads were trimmed to 150 nt and grouped according to their 12-nt molecular barcodes. Reads inside each barcode group were sub-clustered using a 15% Levenshtein threshold, and a quality-weighted consensus sequence was constructed for each RNA molecule. Non-functional sequences were discarded, and so were lower-count sequences lying one edit away from another sequence. On the basis of fitting two negative binomial distributions, barcode sub-clusters with fewer than 20% of the maximum read count were discarded. The public reads were run again by TCRdb, first through fastp at Q25 and then through MiXCR, and only productive beta chains were kept. Under each unique CDR3 protein, matching rows form one entry showing the most common genes and DNA. The authors' filters were not applied to this entry. This sample has 65,000 or so distinct CDR3 sequences in its table, and approximately 18% of those were observed once. The biggest ten clones account for around 1.5% of the sample.

Libraries of naive CD8 T cells were built from anywhere between about 18,000 and 1,000,000 sorted cells, with 10%, 30% or 50% of the purified RNA used. On a BD FACSAria II, naive CD8 T cells were FACS-sorted as CD8+CD4-CCR7+CD45RA+ and collected into RLT Plus buffer. Ten to eleven TCR copies' worth of Jurkat RNA were spiked into about 20,000-1,100,000 naive CD8 T cell samples to test detection sensitivity. Enrichment of CD8 T cells was performed with RosetteSep CD8+ T Cell Enrichment Cocktail and Ficoll-Paque, after which ACK red cell lysis was carried out. The chain employs TRBV7-9 and TRBJ2-1, with TRBD2 matching 11 junction bases. Sequencing used naive CD8+ T cells from blood, with Jurkat cell RNA spiked in. Taken with the paper, the label for cell subset or site translates to: FACS-sorted CD8+CD4-CCR7+CD45RA+ naive T cells. The receptor's source is a human donor in good health. Some libraries in this study had Jurkat cell RNA spiked in. The bases are TGTGCCAGCAGCTTCCCGACTAGCGGGGAAACCAGCCACAATAAGCAGTTCTTC. Translated, this is CASSFPTSGETSHNKQFF. With the rest looked up from the reference TRBV7-9 and TRBJ2-1 genes rather than sequenced, the full variable domain is DTGVSQNPRHKITKRGQNVTFRCDPISEHNRLYWYRQTLGQGPEFLTYFQNEAQLEKSRLLSDRFSAERPKGSFSTLEIQRTEQGDSAMYLCASSFPTSGETSHNKQFFGPGTRLTVL.